By share, the clone carrying this T cell receptor beta chain ranks as large. Survey-resolution sequencing targeted fewer than 70,000 T cell genomes in cultured samples. Method: immunoSEQ multiplex PCR; TCRdb's copy keeps in-frame clones and lacks some. The sample has about 2,500 clones, around 71% seen once; the top ten hold 48%. This entry belongs to a study of T cell repertoires and HLA-DP antigens. The wider study: Transduced HeLa cells presented HLA-DP to CD4+ T cells.

With 1 base removed from V and 14 bases from J, the gap between germline ends came to 6 bases. Germline values: CDR1 MDHEN, CDR2 SYDVKM. This CDR3 spans 11 amino acids. After roughly two weeks' expansion, CD4+ cells were restimulated 20 to 25 h with HeLa expressing allogeneic DPB1. HeLa stimulator cells carried retrovirally transduced HLA-DPA1/DPB1, HLA-DM, invariant chain and CD80. Sequencing input: CD137- CD4+ T cells from cultured PBMCs. The V and J genes are TRBV28 and TRBJ1-6; D unclear. The TCR sequence derives from a man between 60 and 75 years old in good health and CMV-seronegative. In nucleotides, the CDR3 is TGTGCCAGCAGTTTATCGTCCACCCTCCACTTT. This sequence encodes CASSLSSTLHF. The full variable domain, its missing parts supplied by reference TRBV28 and TRBJ1-6, is DVKVTQSSRYLVKRTGEKVFLECVQDMDHENMFWYRQDPGLGLRLIYFSYDVKMKEKGDIPEGYSVSREKKERFSLILESASTNQTSMYLCASSLSSTLHFGNGTRLTVT.